Below are 21 T cell receptor beta chains sequenced from a single sample in a study of CD8 T cells in ankylosing spondylitis. Via MiXCR, TCRdb re-called the 5' RACE reads, giving one row per CDR3 protein. Here the sample spans 37,000 or so distinct CDR3 sequences, about 15% being singletons. Sequencing was done on a sample of blood. The receptors were gathered from a male donor with ankylosing spondylitis or in good health (not recorded which).

This chain connects TRBV21-1 to TRBJ2-5. TRBV21-1 is tagged as a pseudogene. The CDR3 is 12 residues long. The CDR3 DNA sequence: TGTGCCAGCAGCCCTCATAAGGGGACCCAGTACTTC. Amino acid sequence: CASSPHKGTQYF.

The gene calls are TRBV4-3 and TRBJ2-1, with D perhaps TRBD1 or TRBD2 (5 bases each). The CDR3 spans 14 residues. From germline, CDR1 is LGHNA and CDR2 YSLEER. The V and J ends lost 4 bases and 2 bases respectively, with 9 bases between them. The CDR3 region has the DNA TGCGCCAGCAGCCCCGGGACCACCTACAATGAGCAGTTCTTC. Translation: CASSPGTTYNEQFF.

A remark on this clonotype: Compared with germline, one end of the junction differs, possibly owing to a read error. The J gene is TRBJ2-1, the V gene TRBV4-3, with D hard to call. Germline V gene lookup returns CDR1 LGHNA and CDR2 YSLEER. The CDR3 totals 12 residues. CDR3 region: CASSRSPYEQFF. In DNA form, the CDR3 reads TGCGCCAGCAGCCGCAGCCCCTATGAGCAGTTCTTT.

This clonotype was seen more than once but under ten times. The V gene is TRBV20-1, the J gene TRBJ2-3, with a possible D match to TRBD2 (5 bases). The length of the CDR3 is 14 residues. Deletions cut 0 bases from V and 3 bases from J, with 10 bases between. From germline, CDR1 is DFQATT and CDR2 SNEGSKA (reference sequence). The CDR3 bases are TGCAGTGCTAGAGAAAGCCTAGCAACAGATACGCAGTATTTT. Its protein product is CSARESLATDTQYF.

The rearrangement links TRBV18 to TRBJ2-1; 9 positions match TRBD1. The CDR3 covers 15 residues. The J segment lost 7 bases and the V segment lost 4 bases, leaving 8 bases of the junction unmatched. Germline-derived CDR1 and CDR2 are KGHSH and LQKENI. The CDR3 loop reads CASSRERQGGNEQFF. CDR3 sequence (DNA): TGTGCCAGCTCACGAGAACGACAGGGGGGAAATGAGCAGTTCTTC.

The chain uses TRBV29-1 and TRBJ2-3; unclear D gene. Trimming pared 7 bases from V and 4 bases from J, leaving 9 bases between. Germline V gene sequence: CDR1 SQVTM, CDR2 ANQGSEA. This CDR3 region has 11 residues. CDR3 DNA: TGCAGCGCCGCTCCGGCAGATACGCAGTATTTT. Protein sequence: CSAAPADTQYF.

The V and J genes are TRBV2 and TRBJ2-2, with TRBD2 as a possible D gene (5 bases). This CDR3 is 15 amino acids long. The germline CDR1 and CDR2 sequences are SNHLY and FYNNEI. Between the trimmed V and J ends, which lost 0 bases and 6 bases, there was a span of 11 bases. CDR3 loop: CASSEALWGAGELFF. The DNA of the CDR3 is TGTGCCAGCAGTGAAGCCCTTTGGGGAGCCGGGGAGCTGTTTTTT.

The chain couples TRBV7-9 to TRBJ2-6, with D uncertain. Germline values: CDR1 SEHNR, CDR2 FQNEAQ (reference sequence). This CDR3 comprises 15 residues. V was shortened by 5 bases and J by 2 bases, with 10 bases between the two germline ends. The CDR3 DNA is TGTGCCAGCAGCCCGGCCAGCCCTGGGGCCAACGTCCTGACTTTC. Protein: CASSPASPGANVLTF.

This clonotype was detected only a few times. The V call is TRBV5-6, the J call TRBJ2-1; unclear D gene. Trimming cost V 4 bases and J 7 bases, with 18 bases left between them. This CDR3 is built from 15 residues. Germline V gene lookup returns CDR1 SGHDT and CDR2 YYEEEE. CDR3 in amino acids: CASSPVGREENEQFF. For the CDR3, the DNA is TGTGCCAGCAGCCCAGTGGGCCGAGAAGAGAATGAGCAGTTCTTC.

The gene calls are TRBV5-1 and TRBJ2-2; D call uncertain. Looked up from germline, CDR1 is SGHRS and CDR2 is YFSETQ. The length of the CDR3 is 13 residues. The V end was cut by 2 bases, the J end by 6 bases, with 8 bases between. CDR3 sequence: CASSLSLSGELFF. The CDR3 bases are TGCGCCAGCAGCTTATCCTTGTCCGGGGAGCTGTTTTTT.

This clonotype was seen a few times. The gene calls are TRBV20-1 and TRBJ2-3; D not certain. The CDR3 length is 13 residues. Trimming shortened V by 7 bases and J by 4 bases, and 15 bases separated the two germline ends. The V gene's germline CDR1 is DFQATT and CDR2 SNEGSKA (reference sequence). CDR3 DNA: TGCAGTGTCCGCTCTGGGCTCGCAGATACGCAGTATTTT. It is translated as CSVRSGLADTQYF.

This clonotype was seen only a few times. This chain uses TRBV29-1 with TRBJ1-1; perhaps TRBD1 as D (5 bases). The V gene's germline CDR1 is SQVTM and CDR2 ANQGSEA. Between the trimmed V and J ends, which lost 5 bases and 11 bases, there was a span of 15 bases. The CDR3 is 11 residues long. In DNA form, the CDR3 reads TGCAGCGTTAAGGTTGGGGGTGCGGCTTTCTTT. Protein sequence: CSVKVGGAAFF.

The rearrangement uses TRBV7-2 and TRBJ2-2; D unclear. This CDR3 comprises 13 residues. CDR1 is SGHTA, CDR2 FQGNSA, per germline. Trimming took off 5 bases at V and 2 bases at J, with 6 bases between the two ends. The CDR3 spells CASSQTNTGELFF. In nucleotides, the CDR3 is TGTGCCAGCAGCCAGACTAACACCGGGGAGCTGTTTTTT.

This clonotype has just a few counts. The chain links TRBV7-9 to TRBJ2-3; unclear D gene. Between the trimmed V and J ends, which lost 6 bases and 2 bases, there was a span of 6 bases. CDR1 and CDR2 (germline): SEHNR, FQNEAQ (reference sequence). This CDR3 comprises 12 residues. The CDR3 bases are TGTGCCAGCAGTTGGTACACAGATACGCAGTATTTT. Its protein product is CASSWYTDTQYF.

This clonotype was counted only a few times. The genes are TRBV2 and TRBJ2-3, with 10 bases matching TRBD2. The V gene's germline CDR1 is SNHLY and CDR2 FYNNEI. This CDR3 comprises 15 residues. Losses at the gene ends were 5 bases for V and 5 bases for J; bases not matched to a gene: 7. The CDR3 region has the DNA TGTGCCAGCAGTCAACTAGCGGGGAGTGTAGATACGCAGTATTTT. As protein: CASSQLAGSVDTQYF.

Turning to this clonotype: No conserved phenylalanine or tryptophan ends this CDR3, so it is likely a read error. The DNA is omitted, as the CDR3 cannot be located on it reliably, and the CDR3 follows TCRdb's listing. The chain links TRBV12-3 or TRBV12-4 to TRBJ2-1. The CDR3 is made up of 8 amino acids, end residues included. The CDR3 region is CASSLGPL.

This clonotype appeared a few times. This rearrangement joins TRBV7-2 to TRBJ2-2; D unclear. The CDR3 spans 14 residues. Trimming took off 5 bases at V and 2 bases at J, with 9 bases between the two ends. Germline V gene sequence: CDR1 SGHTA, CDR2 FQGNSA. CDR3 sequence (DNA): TGTGCCAGCAGCATCGAAATAAACACCGGGGAGCTGTTTTTT. Amino acids: CASSIEINTGELFF.

The chain uses TRBV29-1 and TRBJ2-5, with 12 bases lining up with TRBD2. Per the germline V gene, CDR1 is SQVTM and CDR2 is ANQGSEA. V lost 4 bases and J lost 0; bases outside the gene matches: 0. There are 14 residues in the CDR3. CDR3 region: CSVGTSGNQETQYF. Here the CDR3 DNA reads TGCAGCGTTGGGACTAGCGGGAACCAAGAGACCCAGTACTTC.

This clonotype was counted only a few times. The chain couples TRBV5-1 to TRBJ2-1; 14 nucleotides align to TRBD2. J gave up 5 bases and V 4 bases, and 5 bases lay outside the gene matches. The CDR3 consists of 16 residues. Germline V gene lookup returns CDR1 SGHRS and CDR2 YFSETQ. In nucleotides, the CDR3 is TGCGCCAGCAGCGGCCGGACTAGCGGGAGGCACAATGAGCAGTTCTTC. Translation: CASSGRTSGRHNEQFF.

Here the CDR3 DNA reads TGTGCCACCAGCAGACGAGGTCGGAGCGGGGAGCTGTTTTTT. It is translated as CATSRRGRSGELFF. The genes are TRBV15 and TRBJ2-2; D remains unclear. Germline loops: CDR1 LNHNV, CDR2 YYDKDF (reference sequence). Trimming cost V 2 bases and J 7 bases, with 11 bases left between them. The CDR3 runs 14 residues.

To note about this clonotype: A junction end diverges from the germline sequence, so it may reflect a read error. The chain carries TRBV12-3 or TRBV12-4 and TRBJ2-3, with D possibly matching TRBD2 (6 bases). The CDR3 sequence is 14 residues long. The CDR3 sequence is CASSFTGGTDTQYF. For the CDR3, the DNA is TGTGCCAGTAGTTTTACGGGGGGCACAGATACGCAGTATTTT.